This TCR beta chain is from a study of blood T cell repertoires in COVID-19. As for the study in general: Nucleic acid was either cDNA or gDNA, and it came from T cells, B-cell-depleted T cells, or PBMCs.

Seattle's enrolled individuals joined amid active infection and were then monitored longitudinally. Germline V lookup: CDR1 GTSNPN, CDR2 SVGIG (reference sequence). V shed 1 base and J 6 bases; nucleotides not matched to a gene: 5. This CDR3 is built from 15 residues. Per the original data handling: Reference gene primer amplification gave estimated nucleated cell counts. TCRdb's copy holds only in-frame clones and misses some; the assay was immunoSEQ multiplex PCR. The V and J calls and clone size were taken over from that table, and D and trimming were inferred from the DNA. Of approximately 36,000 clones listed, around 84% are singletons.

The clonotype originates from a man in his fifties or sixties with COVID-19, enrolled during active disease. This rearrangement joins TRBV30 to TRBJ1-6, with 8 positions matching TRBD1. Sequenced material: peripheral blood. The CDR3 DNA reads TGTGCCTGGAGTGCCGGACAGGGCGGTAATTCACCCCTCCACTTT. Protein sequence: CAWSAGQGGNSPLHF.